This TCR beta chain emerged from a study of CD8+CD57+ T cells in acquired aplastic anemia. Study-wide background: DNA per sorted CD4+ or CD8+ sample ranged roughly 0.19 to 27.4 ug, averaging around 3.1 ug. Findings and caveats of the study: For CD8+ Simpson's diversity, patients and controls showed no significant difference. Common to patients and controls were roughly 30 CD8+ CDR3 sequences.

V lost 3 bases and J lost 0; bases outside the gene matches: 2. The germline V gene encodes CDR1 MNHEY and CDR2 SMNVEV (reference sequence). There are 15 residues in the CDR3. This clonotype was observed a handful of times. Its antigen is not identified. Patients sequenced had flow cytometry evidence of CD8+CD57+ cell expansion. The cohort consisted entirely of patients having severe acquired aplastic anemia. Template material for TCR beta VDJ and CDR3 profiling consisted of genomic DNA. TCRdb analysed the reads with MiXCR anew, one entry per CDR3 protein. This table holds 160,000 or so distinct CDR3 sequences, less than 60% found once.

The TCR comes from a human donor with aplastic anemia. V and J are TRBV27 and TRBJ2-7; 10 bases match TRBD2. The sample was sorted CD4+, CD8+, or CD8+CD57+ T cells (not recorded which) from PBMCs. The CDR3 is CASSLSSGSSYEQYF. Here the CDR3 DNA reads TGTGCCAGCAGTTTGTCTAGCGGGAGCTCCTACGAGCAGTACTTC.